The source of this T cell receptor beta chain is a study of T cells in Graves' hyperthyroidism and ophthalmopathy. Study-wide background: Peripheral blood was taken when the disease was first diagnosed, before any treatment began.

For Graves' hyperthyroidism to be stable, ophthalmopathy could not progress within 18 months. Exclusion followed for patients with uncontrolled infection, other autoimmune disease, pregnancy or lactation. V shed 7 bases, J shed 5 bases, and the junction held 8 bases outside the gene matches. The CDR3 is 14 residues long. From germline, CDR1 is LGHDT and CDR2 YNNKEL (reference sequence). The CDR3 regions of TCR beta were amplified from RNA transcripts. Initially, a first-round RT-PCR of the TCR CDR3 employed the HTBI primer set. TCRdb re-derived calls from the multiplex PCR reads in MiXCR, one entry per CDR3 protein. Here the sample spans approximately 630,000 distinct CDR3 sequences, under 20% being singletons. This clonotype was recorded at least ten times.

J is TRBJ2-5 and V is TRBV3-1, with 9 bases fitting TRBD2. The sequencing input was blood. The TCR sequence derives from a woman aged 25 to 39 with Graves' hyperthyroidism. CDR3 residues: CASTYSGSGETQYF. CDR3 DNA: TGTGCCAGCACCTATAGCGGGAGCGGTGAGACCCAGTACTTC.